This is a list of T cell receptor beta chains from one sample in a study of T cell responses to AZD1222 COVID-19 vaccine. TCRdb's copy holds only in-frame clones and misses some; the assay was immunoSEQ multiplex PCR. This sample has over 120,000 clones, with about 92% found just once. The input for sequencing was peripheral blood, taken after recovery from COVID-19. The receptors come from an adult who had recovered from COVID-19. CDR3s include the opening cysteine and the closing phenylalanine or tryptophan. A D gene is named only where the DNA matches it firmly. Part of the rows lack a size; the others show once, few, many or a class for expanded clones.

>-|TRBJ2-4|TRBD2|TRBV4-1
TGCGCCAGCAGCCAAGATTACGGGAGGGAGAGATGGGTCAAAAACATTCAGTACTTC
CASSQDYGRERWVKNIQYF
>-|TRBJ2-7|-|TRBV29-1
TGCAGCGTGTTAGTAGGTGAGCAGTACTTC
CSVLVGEQYF
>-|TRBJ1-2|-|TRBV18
TGTGCCAGCTCACCCCCAGATGTCTATGGCTACACCTTC
CASSPPDVYGYTF
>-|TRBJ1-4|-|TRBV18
TGTGCCAGCTCACCACGGGGGGTGGCCCCTAATGAAAAACTGTTTTTT
CASSPRGVAPNEKLFF
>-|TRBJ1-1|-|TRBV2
TGTGCCAGCAGTCTTTACACGAACACTGAAGCTTTCTTT
CASSLYTNTEAFF
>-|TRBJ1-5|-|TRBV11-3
TGTGCCAGCAGCTCCACGCAACAGGGAAGGAACCAGCCCCAGCATTTT
CASSSTQQGRNQPQHF
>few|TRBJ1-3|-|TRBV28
TGTGCCAGCGGGGGGGCGAGAGGAAACACCATATATTTT
CASGGARGNTIYF
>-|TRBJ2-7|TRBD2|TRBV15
TGTGCCACCAGCCCTTCTCTTTCGCGGTGGGAGGGAGCGGACGAGCAGTACTTC
CATSPSLSRWEGADEQYF
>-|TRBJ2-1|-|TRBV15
TGTGCCACCAGCAGTCTCCGGGACGGTCAAGAGCAGTTCTTC
CATSSLRDGQEQFF
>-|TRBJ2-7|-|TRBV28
TGTGCCAGCAGTTTAAAGTACGAGCAGTACTTC
CASSLKYEQYF
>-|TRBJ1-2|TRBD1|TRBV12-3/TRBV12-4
TGTGCCAGCACCAACCCAGGGGGCTCTGGCTACACCTTC
CASTNPGGSGYTF
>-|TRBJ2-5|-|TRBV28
TGTGCCAGCACCATTGGGGGGCCGGAGGAGACCCAGTACTTC
CASTIGGPEETQYF
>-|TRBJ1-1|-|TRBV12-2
TGTGCAAGTCGTTCCGACAGGGTCTGGACTGAAGCTTTCTTT
CASRSDRVWTEAFF
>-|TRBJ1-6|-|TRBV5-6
TGTGCCAGCAGTCGGAGCTCCTATAATTCACCCCTCCACTTT
CASSRSSYNSPLHF
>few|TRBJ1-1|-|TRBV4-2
TGTGCCAGCAGCCCCGGGGTCCAAAGAGGAAAAGCTTTCTTT
CASSPGVQRGKAFF
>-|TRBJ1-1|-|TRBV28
TGTGCCAGCAGTTTCTCGGGGGGGAAGACTGAAGCTTTCTTT
CASSFSGGKTEAFF
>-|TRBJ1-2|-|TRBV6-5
TGTGCCAGCCGATCCAGGAACTATGGCTACACCTTC
CASRSRNYGYTF
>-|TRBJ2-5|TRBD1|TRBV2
TGTGCCAGCATCGAGGACAGGGACCACGAGACCCAGTACTTC
CASIEDRDHETQYF
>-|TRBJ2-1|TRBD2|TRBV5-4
TGTGCCAGCAGCTTGCAGGGACTAGGCCGGCCCTACAATGAGCAGTTCTTC
CASSLQGLGRPYNEQFF
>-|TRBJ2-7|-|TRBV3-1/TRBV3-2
TGTGCCAGCAGACGGGACAACAACGAGCAGTACTTC
CASRRDNNEQYF
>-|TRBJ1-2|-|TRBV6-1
TGTGCCAGCAGTGAACGGGGACAAACTAACTATGGCTACACCTTC
CASSERGQTNYGYTF
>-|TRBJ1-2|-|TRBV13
TGTGCCAGCAGCTTTAGTCGTGGGGGCTACACCTTC
CASSFSRGGYTF